The present entry profiles one TCR beta chain with its context. The data belong to a study of blood T cell repertoires in COVID-19. Study in general: Specimens from acute and convalescent COVID-19 originated in the United States, Italy and Spain. T cells, B-cell-depleted T cells, or PBMCs supplied cDNA or gDNA.

Trimming took 5 bases from V and 1 from J, leaving 11 bases between them. Germline V lookup: CDR1 SGHVS, CDR2 FQNEAQ. CDR3 size: 14 residues. Original processing methods: Estimated nucleated cell counts came from reference gene primer amplification. The table came from immunoSEQ multiplex PCR; TCRdb's copy has only in-frame clones and leaves some out. That table gives V, J and clone size, and the DNA gave D and trimming. In the table there are some 100,000 clones, 65% to 85% of which are singletons. The chain carries TRBV7-8 and TRBJ1-1; TRBD1 is a possible D gene (6 bases). This TCR derives from a man older than 75 with active or convalescent COVID-19. Sequencing was done on a sample of peripheral blood. CDR3 protein: CASSRGDTNTEAFF. The CDR3, as DNA: TGTGCCAGCAGCCGGGGGGACACGAACACTGAAGCTTTCTTT. Together with reference TRBV7-8 and TRBJ1-1, the CDR3 gives the full variable domain: GAGVSQSPRYKVAKRGQDVALRCDPISGHVSLFWYQQALGQGPEFLTYFQNEAQLDKSGLPSDRFFAERPEGSVSTLKIQRTQQEDSAVYLCASSRGDTNTEAFFGQGTRLTVV.